Many counts were recorded for the clone carrying this T cell receptor beta chain. Assessment by CT and PET/CT found all patients node-negative, and none had prior chemotherapy, radiotherapy or other malignancies. From genomic DNA, two-round multiplex PCR was used to amplify TCR beta CDR3. Initially, in first-round PCR, primers specific to each TRBV and TRBJ gene were used. Using its own MiXCR run on the multiplex PCR reads, TCRdb lists one record per CDR3 protein. The data show approximately 25,000 distinct CDR3 sequences, with roughly two fifths seen just once and about a fifth held by the top ten. Germline CDR1 reads LNHNV; CDR2 reads YYDKDF (reference sequence). The V end lost 4 bases, the J end lost 1 base, and 7 bases lay between the germline ends. The CDR3 extends over 13 amino acids. The data derive from a study of prognosis after radiotherapy for stage I lung cancer. About the study: Between April 2018 and January 2019, patients with stage I non-small cell lung cancer were enrolled.

The chain joins TRBV15 to TRBJ1-1, with unresolved D. The TCR originated in a donor of 50 years or more with non-small cell lung cancer. The sequencing used PBMCs, collected before or after stereotactic body radiation therapy (not recorded which). The CDR3 nucleotides read TGTGCCACCAGCAATCGAGCGAACACTGAAGCTTTCTTT. The encoded protein is CATSNRANTEAFF.